This is a list of T cell receptor beta chains from one sample in a study of spatial heterogeneity in lung cancer. TCRdb recomputed calls from the 5' RACE reads with MiXCR, one row per CDR3 protein. Altogether 25,000 to 30,000 distinct CDR3 sequences are present, around 7% being singletons, with the ten largest covering approximately 23%. The source material was lung tumor tissue, sampled at surgery. The source of these receptors is a male donor with early-stage non-small cell lung cancer. Each CDR3 is given with its conserved first and last residue. Fields, in order: D gene, clone size, J gene, CDR3 length, V gene, CDR3 DNA, CDR3 protein. The D gene is left open where the match is weak. A row's size may be missing; if present it is once, few, many or a size class.

d_gene: .
abundance: many
j_gene: TRBJ1-1
len: 11
v_gene: TRBV20-1
CDR3nt: TGCAGTGCTAGACAGGGTACTGAAGCTTTCTTT
CDR3aa: CSARQGTEAFF

d_gene: .
abundance: many
j_gene: TRBJ1-1
len: 13
v_gene: TRBV7-9
CDR3nt: TGTGCCAGCAGCCGGACCCAAGGGACTGAAGCTTTCTTT
CDR3aa: CASSRTQGTEAFF

d_gene: .
abundance: .
j_gene: TRBJ2-7
len: 14
v_gene: TRBV18
CDR3nt: TGTGCCAGCTCACCACCGTCCTACACCTACGAGCAGTACTTC
CDR3aa: CASSPPSYTYEQYF

d_gene: TRBD1
abundance: many
j_gene: TRBJ1-6
len: 19
v_gene: TRBV10-3
CDR3nt: TGTGCCATCAGTGCACGGGGGCTATCGGGGACAGCAAATAATTCACCCCTCCACTTT
CDR3aa: CAISARGLSGTANNSPLHF

d_gene: .
abundance: many
j_gene: TRBJ1-4
len: 15
v_gene: TRBV2
CDR3nt: TGTGCCAGCCAACGTTCCGGGGAAATAAGGGAAAAACTGTTTTTT
CDR3aa: CASQRSGEIREKLFF

d_gene: TRBD2
abundance: many
j_gene: TRBJ2-3
len: 15
v_gene: TRBV11-2
CDR3nt: TGTGCCAGCAGCTTGCTTCCCGGGGGGGGCGATACGCAGTATTTT
CDR3aa: CASSLLPGGGDTQYF

d_gene: .
abundance: many
j_gene: TRBJ1-2
len: 13
v_gene: TRBV25-1
CDR3nt: TGTGCCAGCACCCAGGACCCTTATGGTGGCTACACCTTC
CDR3aa: CASTQDPYGGYTF

d_gene: TRBD1
abundance: many
j_gene: TRBJ2-3
len: 16
v_gene: TRBV25-1
CDR3nt: TGTGCCAGCAGTGCCCCCAGACAGGGAAACACAGATACGCAGTATTTT
CDR3aa: CASSAPRQGNTDTQYF

d_gene: TRBD2
abundance: many
j_gene: TRBJ2-4
len: 13
v_gene: TRBV20-1
CDR3nt: TGCAGCGCGGTTCGGGGGGGCCAAAACATTCAGTACTTC
CDR3aa: CSAVRGGQNIQYF

d_gene: .
abundance: many
j_gene: TRBJ2-1
len: 17
v_gene: TRBV6-5
CDR3nt: TGTGCCAGCAGCCAGCTGCCTCTGGGACCACCGGGGGATGAGCAGTTCTTC
CDR3aa: CASSQLPLGPPGDEQFF

d_gene: .
abundance: many
j_gene: TRBJ1-6
len: 13
v_gene: TRBV7-2
CDR3nt: TGTGCCAGCTCCATCCTAAATAATTCACCCCTCCACTTT
CDR3aa: CASSILNNSPLHF

d_gene: .
abundance: .
j_gene: TRBJ2-7
len: 16
v_gene: TRBV29-1
CDR3nt: TGCAGCGTTTTTGGAGTCGACAGGTCGAGCAACTACGAGCAGTACTTC
CDR3aa: CSVFGVDRSSNYEQYF

d_gene: .
abundance: .
j_gene: TRBJ2-2
len: 16
v_gene: TRBV7-9
CDR3nt: TGTGCCAGCAGGCGCCCCGGGACAAAGAACACCGGGGAGCTGTTTTTT
CDR3aa: CASRRPGTKNTGELFF

d_gene: .
abundance: many
j_gene: TRBJ2-7
len: 11
v_gene: TRBV29-1
CDR3nt: TGCAGCGTTGCCAGAACGAACGAGCAGTACTTC
CDR3aa: CSVARTNEQYF

d_gene: .
abundance: many
j_gene: TRBJ1-1
len: 13
v_gene: TRBV5-1
CDR3nt: TGCGCCAGCAGCGCAGGGAATTCGGCTGAAGCTTTCTTT
CDR3aa: CASSAGNSAEAFF

d_gene: .
abundance: few
j_gene: TRBJ2-7
len: 13
v_gene: TRBV11-1
CDR3nt: TGTGCCAGCAGCCGGGACTTTAATTACGAGCAGTACTTC
CDR3aa: CASSRDFNYEQYF

d_gene: .
abundance: medium-sized
j_gene: TRBJ2-6
len: 14
v_gene: TRBV29-1
CDR3nt: TGCAGCGTTGAGCAGGGTTCAGGGGCCAACGTCCTGACTTTC
CDR3aa: CSVEQGSGANVLTF

d_gene: .
abundance: many
j_gene: TRBJ1-5
len: 14
v_gene: TRBV20-1
CDR3nt: TGCAGTGCGAAACAGGTGGGCGGAAATCAGCCCCAGCATTTT
CDR3aa: CSAKQVGGNQPQHF

d_gene: .
abundance: few
j_gene: TRBJ2-7
len: 13
v_gene: TRBV27
CDR3nt: TGTGCCAGCAGTTTGGATGCTGGCTACGAGCAGTACTTC
CDR3aa: CASSLDAGYEQYF

d_gene: .
abundance: many
j_gene: TRBJ1-3
len: 15
v_gene: TRBV20-1
CDR3nt: TGCAGTGCTAGAGATCCTCGCTTATCTGGAAACACCATATATTTT
CDR3aa: CSARDPRLSGNTIYF

d_gene: .
abundance: few
j_gene: TRBJ2-7
len: 12
v_gene: TRBV10-3
CDR3nt: TGTGCCATCAGTGAGGCGATCCCCCTCCGATACTTC
CDR3aa: CAISEAIPLRYF

d_gene: TRBD1
abundance: .
j_gene: TRBJ2-7
len: 14
v_gene: TRBV3-1
CDR3nt: TGTGCCAGCAGCCTCCCCGGGACAGGGGGCGTGCAGTACTTC
CDR3aa: CASSLPGTGGVQYF

d_gene: .
abundance: .
j_gene: TRBJ2-5
len: 15
v_gene: TRBV6-5
CDR3nt: TGTGCCAGCAGTTACCCTTGGGGAGCGGGAGAGACCCAGTACTTC
CDR3aa: CASSYPWGAGETQYF

d_gene: .
abundance: .
j_gene: TRBJ2-3
len: 13
v_gene: TRBV29-1
CDR3nt: TGCAGCGTTATACCGACTACCACAGATACGCAGTATTTT
CDR3aa: CSVIPTTTDTQYF